This TCR beta chain was sequenced for a study of PD-1 blockade in mismatch repair-deficient tumors (dated by TCRdb to the late 2010s). With respect to the entire study: The trial enrolled 65 to 100 consecutive patients with over 10 mismatch repair-deficient cancer types between late 2013 and 2016, all previously treated and progressing. Tumor-associated T cell clones were tracked in the peripheral blood of patients responding to PD-1 blockade by deep sequencing of TCR CDR3 regions.

Libraries were made using the immunoSEQ multiplex PCR assay. TCRdb holds this immuneACCESS table with in-frame rearrangements only. Some clones are missing; in checked studies, unresolved V genes explain under half, and the rest has no known cause. In this sample the table shows some 100,000 clones, under 90% of which occur a single time. The ten largest account for roughly 6.3% of the sample. Mismatch repair deficiency was established in every enrolled patient by polymerase chain reaction or immunohistochemistry. TCR sequencing was carried out for a few patients who responded to pembrolizumab therapy. The phase II trial prospectively evaluated PD-1 blockade with pembrolizumab in advanced mismatch repair-deficient cancers, independent of tissue of origin. Peripheral blood T cell samples were gathered serially, both before PD-1 blockade started and at multiple time points afterward. Blood sampling times were expressed in weeks after the first pembrolizumab dose.

About this clone itself: Its antigen has not been determined. Per-nucleotide qualities are absent, and no much larger clonotype sits a single base away.

Paper-wide results and their limitations: Clones residing in the tumor, which were often undetectable in blood before treatment, expanded quickly after pembrolizumab and then contracted, generally before radiologic responses.

From the cysteine up to the phenylalanine, the CDR3 has a length of 16 residues. Of the read, only the CDR3 DNA is kept; its 48 bases are in frame from base 1. The germline V gene gives CDR1 as MGHRA and CDR2 as YSYEKL. Ends trimmed: V by 0 bases, J by 5 bases; bases unmatched to a gene: 6. The TCR sequence derives from an adult with mismatch repair-deficient cancer. Sequencing used peripheral blood, obtained about 36 weeks after starting pembrolizumab. The sequence is built from TRBV4-1 and TRBJ2-5, and 10 junction bases match TRBD2. The CDR3 loop reads CASSQDSLAGVETQYF. In nucleotide form, the sequence is TGCGCCAGCAGCCAAGATAGCCTAGCGGGAGTGGAGACCCAGTACTTC.